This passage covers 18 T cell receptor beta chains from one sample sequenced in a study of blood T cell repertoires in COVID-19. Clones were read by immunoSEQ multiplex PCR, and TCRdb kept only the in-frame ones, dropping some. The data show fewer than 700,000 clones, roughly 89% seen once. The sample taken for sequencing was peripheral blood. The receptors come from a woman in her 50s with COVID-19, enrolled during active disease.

In DNA form, the CDR3 reads TGTGCCAGCAGCTACACTAGCGGTGAAGAGACCCAGTACTTC. Translated: CASSYTSGEETQYF. The chain links TRBV11-2 to TRBJ2-5; 8 nucleotides line up with TRBD2. This CDR3 has 14 amino acids. Trimming removed 4 bases from V and 3 bases from J; junction bases left unmatched: 4. Germline assignment: CDR1 SGHAT and CDR2 FQNNGV.

As DNA, the CDR3 is TGTGCCAGCAGCTATAGCGGGGGAGGCGGGGAGCTGTTTTTT. Translation: CASSYSGGGGELFF. The rearrangement joins TRBV27 to TRBJ2-2; 9 bases are shared with TRBD2. This CDR3 has 14 residues. The germline CDR1 and CDR2 sequences are MNHEY and SMNVEV (reference sequence). V dropped 6 bases and J dropped 7; count of bases not matched to a gene: 6.

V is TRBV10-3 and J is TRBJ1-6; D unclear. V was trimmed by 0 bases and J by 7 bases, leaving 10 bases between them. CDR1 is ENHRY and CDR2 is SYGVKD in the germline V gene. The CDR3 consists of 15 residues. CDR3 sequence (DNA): TGTGCCATCAGTGAGTCGGGGAGAGGCAATTCACCCCTCCACTTT. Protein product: CAISESGRGNSPLHF.

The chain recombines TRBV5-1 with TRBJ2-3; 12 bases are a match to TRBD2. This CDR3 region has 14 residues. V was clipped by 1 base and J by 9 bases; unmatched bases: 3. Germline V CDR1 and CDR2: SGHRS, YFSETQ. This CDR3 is CASSLWLAGGTQYF. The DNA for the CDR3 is TGCGCCAGCAGCTTGTGGCTAGCGGGGGGGACGCAGTATTTT.

The CDR3 DNA is TGTGCCAGCAGCTCGTCGGACAGACTCAATGAGCAGTTCTTC. Its translation is CASSSSDRLNEQFF. The chain combines TRBV7-9 with TRBJ2-1; possibly TRBD1 for D (6 bases). Per the germline V gene, CDR1 is SEHNR and CDR2 is FQNEAQ (reference sequence). The germline V and J ends were trimmed by 4 bases and 6 bases, with 13 bases remaining between them. CDR3 length equals 14 residues.

CDR3 protein: CASRERQGSNYGYTF. The CDR3 DNA reads TGCGCCAGCAGGGAGAGACAGGGGTCGAACTATGGCTACACCTTC. This chain joins TRBV5-1 and TRBJ1-2, with 8 bases lining up with TRBD1. Germline loops: CDR1 SGHRS, CDR2 YFSETQ. The CDR3 runs to 15 residues. With 5 bases clipped from V and 2 bases from J, the junction kept 8 bases outside the gene matches.

CDR3 sequence (DNA): TGTGCCAGCAGTCGGGACAGGTCCTACGAGCAGTACTTC. Translating it yields CASSRDRSYEQYF. The V gene is TRBV6-6, the J gene TRBJ2-7, with 8 bases fitting TRBD1. The CDR3 length is 13 residues. With V trimmed by 5 bases and J by 1 base, 1 base remained unmatched. Per germline, CDR1 MNHNY and CDR2 SVGAGI (reference sequence).

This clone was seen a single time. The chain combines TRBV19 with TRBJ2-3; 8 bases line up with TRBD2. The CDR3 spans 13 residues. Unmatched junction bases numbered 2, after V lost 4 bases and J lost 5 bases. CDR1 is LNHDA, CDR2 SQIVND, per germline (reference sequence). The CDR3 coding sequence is TGTGCCAGTAGTAACCGGGGGGGAGATACGCAGTATTTT. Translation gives CASSNRGGDTQYF.

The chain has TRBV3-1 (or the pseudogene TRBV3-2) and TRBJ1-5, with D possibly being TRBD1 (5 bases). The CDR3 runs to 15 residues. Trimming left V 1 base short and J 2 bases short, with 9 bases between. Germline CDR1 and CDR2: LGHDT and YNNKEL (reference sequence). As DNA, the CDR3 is TGTGCCAGCAGCCAAGGGGGACTAGGCAATCAGCCCCAGCATTTT. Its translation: CASSQGGLGNQPQHF.

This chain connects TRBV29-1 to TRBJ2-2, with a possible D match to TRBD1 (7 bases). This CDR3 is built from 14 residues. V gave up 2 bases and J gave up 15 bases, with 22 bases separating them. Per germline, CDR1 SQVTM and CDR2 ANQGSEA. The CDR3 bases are TGCAGCGTTGAAACACTCGGGGCACAGGGGAGGTTGTTTTTT. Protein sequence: CSVETLGAQGRLFF.

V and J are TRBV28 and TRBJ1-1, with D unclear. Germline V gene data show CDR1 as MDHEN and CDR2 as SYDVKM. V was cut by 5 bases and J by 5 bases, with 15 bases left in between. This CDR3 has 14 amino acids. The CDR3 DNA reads TGTGCCAGCAGTCCCCAGAGGGTCGGAACTGAAGCTTTCTTT. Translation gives CASSPQRVGTEAFF.

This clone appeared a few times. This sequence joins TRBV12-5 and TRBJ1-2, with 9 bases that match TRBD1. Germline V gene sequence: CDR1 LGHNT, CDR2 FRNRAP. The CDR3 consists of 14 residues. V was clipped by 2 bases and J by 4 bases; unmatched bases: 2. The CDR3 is CASGLRTGVYGYTF. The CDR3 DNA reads TGTGCTAGTGGTTTGAGGACAGGGGTCTATGGCTACACCTTC.

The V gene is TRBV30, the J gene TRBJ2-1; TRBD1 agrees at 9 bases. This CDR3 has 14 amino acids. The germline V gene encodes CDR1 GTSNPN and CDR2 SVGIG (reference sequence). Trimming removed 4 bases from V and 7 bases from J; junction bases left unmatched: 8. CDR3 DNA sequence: TGTGCCTGGAAGGAAAGGACAGGGGCTAATGAGCAGTTCTTC. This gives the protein CAWKERTGANEQFF.

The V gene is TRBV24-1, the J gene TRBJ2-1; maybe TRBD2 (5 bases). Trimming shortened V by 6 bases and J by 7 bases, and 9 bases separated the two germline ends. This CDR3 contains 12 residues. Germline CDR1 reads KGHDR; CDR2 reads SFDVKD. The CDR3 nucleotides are TGTGCCACCAGTATGAGAGGGAATGAGCAGTTCTTC. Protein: CATSMRGNEQFF.

This CDR3 reads CASSFVTGGYTF. The DNA of the CDR3 is TGTGCCAGCAGCTTTGTGACAGGCGGCTACACCTTC. The genes are TRBV7-9 and TRBJ1-2; possibly TRBD1 for D (6 bases). The CDR3 has 12 amino acids. Deletions cut 3 bases from V and 8 bases from J, with 10 bases between. Germline CDR1 and CDR2: SEHNR and FQNEAQ (reference sequence).

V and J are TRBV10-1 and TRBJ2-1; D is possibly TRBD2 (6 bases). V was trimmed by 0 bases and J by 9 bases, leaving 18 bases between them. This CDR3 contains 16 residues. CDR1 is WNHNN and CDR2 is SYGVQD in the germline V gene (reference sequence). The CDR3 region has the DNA TGCGCCAGCAGTGAGTCGAAGCCCAATGGGGGGTCTGAGCAGTTCTTC. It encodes CASSESKPNGGSEQFF.

The CDR3 region is CASSERGAQGTRGRGYTF. As DNA, the CDR3 is TGTGCCAGCAGTGAACGGGGTGCGCAAGGGACAAGGGGGAGAGGCTACACCTTC. This sequence joins TRBV2 and TRBJ1-2, with D possibly TRBD1 on 6 matching bases. The CDR3 contains 18 residues. Germline V gene lookup returns CDR1 SNHLY and CDR2 FYNNEI. Between the trimmed V and J ends, which lost 2 bases and 8 bases, there was a span of 27 bases.

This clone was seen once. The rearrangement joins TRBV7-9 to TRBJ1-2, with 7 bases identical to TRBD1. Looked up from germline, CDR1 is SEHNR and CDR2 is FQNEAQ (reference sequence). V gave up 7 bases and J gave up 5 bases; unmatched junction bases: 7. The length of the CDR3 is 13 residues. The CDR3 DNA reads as TGTGCCAGCACCGTGACAGGGTCATATGGCTACACCTTC. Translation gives CASTVTGSYGYTF.